The rows below give T cell receptor beta chains drawn from one sample of a study of blood T cells in healthy people across ages. MiXCR, run by TCRdb on the 5' RACE reads, gives a single entry per CDR3 protein. This sample has a few hundred thousand distinct CDR3 sequences; about 29% occur once, and the top ten carry approximately 3.3%. This sample was shared with a second study, whose subject was T cells of mothers and their children.

The sequencing sample was made of blood. The receptors come from a boy aged 2 to 10 in good health. CDR3s include the opening cysteine and the closing phenylalanine or tryptophan. Each record gives: clone size, D gene, V gene, J gene, CDR3 DNA, CDR3 protein. The D gene is left open where the match is weak. Clone size is stated in some rows and not others, as once, few, many or a class when expanded.

size: .
D: TRBD1
V: TRBV6-5
J: TRBJ1-4
DNA: TGTGCCAGCAGTTCCGATGCAGGGGGTGAAAAACTGTTTTTT
CDR3: CASSSDAGGEKLFF

size: .
D: TRBD1
V: TRBV5-1
J: TRBJ2-1
DNA: TGCGCCAGCAGCTCGACAGGGGAGTCCTACAATGAGCAGTTCTTC
CDR3: CASSSTGESYNEQFF

size: .
D: .
V: TRBV6-2/TRBV6-3
J: TRBJ1-1
DNA: TGTGCCAGCAGCAGAGGACTTACTGAAGCTTTCTTT
CDR3: CASSRGLTEAFF

size: few
D: .
V: TRBV2
J: TRBJ2-2
DNA: TGTGCCAGCAGTGAGACCCCTAGGGATACGGCCGGGGAGCTGTTTTTT
CDR3: CASSETPRDTAGELFF

size: .
D: .
V: TRBV12-3/TRBV12-4
J: TRBJ2-7
DNA: TGTGCCAGCAGAGCCGGGGTGCCATACGAGCAGTACTTC
CDR3: CASRAGVPYEQYF

size: .
D: .
V: TRBV13
J: TRBJ1-2
DNA: TGTGCCAGCAGCTTCCCCGGGGCCGACCAGGGTGGCTACACCTTC
CDR3: CASSFPGADQGGYTF

size: .
D: .
V: TRBV4-1
J: TRBJ2-3
DNA: TGCGCCAGCAGCCAAGATCGGGCATGGTCGGCTACGCAGTATTTT
CDR3: CASSQDRAWSATQYF

size: .
D: TRBD2
V: TRBV2
J: TRBJ2-7
DNA: TGTGCCAGCAGGGGGTTTCCTCCCCGGGACTACAGCTCCTACGAGCAGTACTTC
CDR3: CASRGFPPRDYSSYEQYF

size: .
D: .
V: TRBV12-3/TRBV12-4
J: TRBJ2-2
DNA: TGTGCCAGCAGTTTTAGGCGGGCGGACACCGGGGAGCTGTTTTTT
CDR3: CASSFRRADTGELFF

size: few
D: .
V: TRBV27
J: TRBJ2-2
DNA: TGTGCCAGCAGTTTATCGCTCACCATGCTGGACACCGGGGAGCTGTTTTTT
CDR3: CASSLSLTMLDTGELFF

size: .
D: TRBD1
V: TRBV12-3/TRBV12-4
J: TRBJ2-5
DNA: TGTGCCAGCAGCAACCGGACAGGGGAAGAGACCCAGTACTTC
CDR3: CASSNRTGEETQYF

size: .
D: .
V: TRBV12-3/TRBV12-4
J: TRBJ2-7
DNA: TGTGCCAGCAGTTTAGCGCCATATTACAGGGTCGATCGCTACGAGCAGTACTTC
CDR3: CASSLAPYYRVDRYEQYF

size: few
D: .
V: TRBV24-1
J: TRBJ2-1
DNA: TGTGCCACGGCGGCCTATTTAGGAGATGAGCAGTTCTTC
CDR3: CATAAYLGDEQFF